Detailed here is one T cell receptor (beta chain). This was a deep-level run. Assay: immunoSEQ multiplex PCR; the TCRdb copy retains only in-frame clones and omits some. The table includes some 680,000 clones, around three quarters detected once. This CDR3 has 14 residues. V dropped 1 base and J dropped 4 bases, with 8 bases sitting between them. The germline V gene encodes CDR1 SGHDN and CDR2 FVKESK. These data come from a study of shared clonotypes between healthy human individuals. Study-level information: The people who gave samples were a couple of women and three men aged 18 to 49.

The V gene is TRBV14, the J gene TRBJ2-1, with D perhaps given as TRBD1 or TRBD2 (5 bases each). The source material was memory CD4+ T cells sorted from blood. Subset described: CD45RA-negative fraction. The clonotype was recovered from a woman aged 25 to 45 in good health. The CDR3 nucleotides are TGTGCCAGCAGCCAAGGGGGACCGTACAATGAGCAGTTCTTC. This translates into CASSQGGPYNEQFF.